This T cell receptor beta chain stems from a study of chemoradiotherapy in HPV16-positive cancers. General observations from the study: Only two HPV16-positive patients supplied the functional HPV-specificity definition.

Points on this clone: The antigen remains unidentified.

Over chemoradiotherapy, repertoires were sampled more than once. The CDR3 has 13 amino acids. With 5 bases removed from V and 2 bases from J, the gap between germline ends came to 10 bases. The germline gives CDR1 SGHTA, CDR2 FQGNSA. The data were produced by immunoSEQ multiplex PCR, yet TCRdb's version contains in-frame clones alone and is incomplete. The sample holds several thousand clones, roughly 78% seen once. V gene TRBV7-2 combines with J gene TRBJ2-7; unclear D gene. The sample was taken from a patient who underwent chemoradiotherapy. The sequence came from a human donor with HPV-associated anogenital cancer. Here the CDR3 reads CASSPNGPYEQYF. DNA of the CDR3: TGTGCCAGCAGCCCTAACGGCCCCTACGAGCAGTACTTC.